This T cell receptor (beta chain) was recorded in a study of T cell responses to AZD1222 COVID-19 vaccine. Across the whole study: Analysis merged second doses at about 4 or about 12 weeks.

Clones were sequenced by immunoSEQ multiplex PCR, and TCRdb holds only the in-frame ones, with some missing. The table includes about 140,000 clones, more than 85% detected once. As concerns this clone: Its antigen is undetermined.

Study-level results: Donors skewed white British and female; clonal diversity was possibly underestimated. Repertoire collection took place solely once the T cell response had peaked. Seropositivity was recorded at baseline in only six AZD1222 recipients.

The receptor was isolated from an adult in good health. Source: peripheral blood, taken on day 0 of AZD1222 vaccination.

The CDR3 DNA reads TGTGCCATCAGTGACATAGGGAGAGAAGAGACCCAGTACTTC. Its translation: CAISDIGREETQYF. This sequence joins TRBV10-3 and TRBJ2-5; D perhaps matches TRBD2 (5 bases). The ends were cut back, 3 bases at V and 3 bases at J, with 11 bases in the middle. Germline CDR1 reads ENHRY; CDR2 reads SYGVKD. The CDR3 has 14 amino acids.